A selection of T cell receptor beta chains follows, all from one sample in a study of OX40 agonist ivuxolimab in advanced cancers. The assay was immunoSEQ multiplex PCR, and TCRdb's table has in-frame clones only and misses some. The sample has about 150,000 clones, 85% to 95% seen once. The sample in question was CD4+ or CD8+ T cells sorted from blood, obtained in a trial of the OX40 agonist ivuxolimab. The receptors here all came from an adult with an advanced solid tumor such as melanoma, head and neck, liver or kidney cancer. Both conserved end residues are part of each CDR3. The D gene is left open where the match is weak. Rows may omit the clone size; those that give it use once, few, many or a size class.

clone size: NA; J gene: TRBJ1-5; V gene: TRBV5-8; D gene: TRBD1; CDR3 protein: CASSSLIQGTVNQPQHF; CDR3 DNA: TGTGCCAGCAGCTCACTAATACAGGGGACGGTCAATCAGCCCCAGCATTTT
clone size: NA; J gene: TRBJ1-6; V gene: TRBV18; D gene: NA; CDR3 protein: CASSPSTTTGFNSPLHF; CDR3 DNA: TGTGCCAGCTCACCATCAACAACTACAGGGTTTAATTCACCCCTCCACTTT
clone size: NA; J gene: TRBJ2-2; V gene: TRBV5-4; D gene: NA; CDR3 protein: CASSSDSLANTGELFF; CDR3 DNA: TGTGCCAGCAGTTCCGACTCCCTCGCGAACACCGGGGAGCTGTTTTTT
clone size: NA; J gene: TRBJ2-5; V gene: TRBV27; D gene: NA; CDR3 protein: CASSLSRGQETQYF; CDR3 DNA: TGTGCCAGCAGTTTATCCAGGGGCCAGGAGACCCAGTACTTC
clone size: NA; J gene: TRBJ1-2; V gene: TRBV7-8; D gene: NA; CDR3 protein: CASSSSSLGMGGYTF; CDR3 DNA: TGTGCCAGCAGCTCCTCCAGTCTGGGGATGGGAGGCTACACCTTC
clone size: once; J gene: TRBJ2-1; V gene: TRBV7-9; D gene: TRBD1; CDR3 protein: CASSSPGQGSSYNEQFF; CDR3 DNA: TGTGCCAGCAGCTCCCCGGGACAGGGGAGCTCCTACAATGAGCAGTTCTTC
clone size: once; J gene: TRBJ1-3; V gene: TRBV6-1; D gene: TRBD1; CDR3 protein: CASSEHRGQGNTIYF; CDR3 DNA: TGTGCCAGCAGTGAACACAGGGGGCAGGGAAACACCATATATTTT
clone size: NA; J gene: TRBJ2-2; V gene: TRBV19; D gene: NA; CDR3 protein: CASNTGRTGELFF; CDR3 DNA: TGTGCCAGTAACACAGGTCGGACCGGGGAGCTGTTTTTT
clone size: NA; J gene: TRBJ1-2; V gene: TRBV5-4; D gene: NA; CDR3 protein: CASSLDNNYGYTF; CDR3 DNA: TGTGCCAGCAGCTTGGACAATAACTATGGCTACACCTTC
clone size: NA; J gene: TRBJ2-2; V gene: TRBV6-1; D gene: NA; CDR3 protein: CASSVGKTSSTGELFF; CDR3 DNA: TGTGCCAGCAGTGTGGGGAAAACGTCGAGCACCGGGGAGCTGTTTTTT
clone size: NA; J gene: TRBJ1-1; V gene: TRBV7-8; D gene: TRBD1; CDR3 protein: CASSPQGTVNTEAFF; CDR3 DNA: TGTGCCAGCAGCCCCCAAGGGACAGTGAACACTGAAGCTTTCTTT
clone size: few; J gene: TRBJ1-1; V gene: TRBV6-5; D gene: TRBD1; CDR3 protein: CASSFRQGVPEAFF; CDR3 DNA: TGTGCCAGCAGCTTTCGTCAGGGGGTTCCTGAAGCTTTCTTT
clone size: NA; J gene: TRBJ1-2; V gene: TRBV18; D gene: TRBD1; CDR3 protein: CASSPRDRGTVPYGYTF; CDR3 DNA: TGTGCCAGCTCACCTAGGGACAGGGGGACTGTCCCCTATGGCTACACCTTC
clone size: NA; J gene: TRBJ2-2; V gene: TRBV19; D gene: TRBD1; CDR3 protein: CASSRGGAVNTGELFF; CDR3 DNA: TGTGCCAGTAGCAGAGGGGGCGCGGTTAACACCGGGGAGCTGTTTTTT
clone size: NA; J gene: TRBJ1-2; V gene: TRBV6-5; D gene: NA; CDR3 protein: CASRTNGGYTF; CDR3 DNA: TGTGCCAGCAGGACCAACGGAGGCTACACCTTC
clone size: NA; J gene: TRBJ2-3; V gene: TRBV28; D gene: NA; CDR3 protein: CASSLQGVQYF; CDR3 DNA: TGTGCCAGCAGTTTACAGGGAGTGCAGTATTTT
clone size: NA; J gene: TRBJ2-7; V gene: TRBV7-9; D gene: NA; CDR3 protein: CASSLGTEAYEQYF; CDR3 DNA: TGTGCCAGCAGCTTAGGGACAGAGGCCTACGAGCAGTACTTC
clone size: NA; J gene: TRBJ1-3; V gene: TRBV5-1; D gene: TRBD1; CDR3 protein: CASSYGTGSTGNTIYF; CDR3 DNA: TGCGCCAGCAGCTATGGGACAGGGAGTACTGGAAACACCATATATTTT
clone size: NA; J gene: TRBJ2-1; V gene: TRBV11-3; D gene: NA; CDR3 protein: CASSRTEYNEQFF; CDR3 DNA: TGTGCCAGCAGTCGGACAGAATACAATGAGCAGTTCTTC
clone size: NA; J gene: TRBJ1-2; V gene: TRBV5-6; D gene: TRBD1; CDR3 protein: CASSLTGTGSGGYTF; CDR3 DNA: TGTGCCAGCAGCTTAACCGGGACAGGGAGTGGAGGCTACACCTTC
clone size: NA; J gene: TRBJ2-7; V gene: TRBV27; D gene: NA; CDR3 protein: CASSSPSRGTYEQYF; CDR3 DNA: TGTGCCAGCAGTTCCCCCTCCCGGGGCACCTACGAGCAGTACTTC
clone size: NA; J gene: TRBJ2-5; V gene: TRBV2; D gene: NA; CDR3 protein: CASSEGTLNF; CDR3 DNA: TGTGCCAGCAGTGAAGGCACGCTAAACTTC
clone size: NA; J gene: TRBJ1-3; V gene: TRBV9; D gene: NA; CDR3 protein: CASSVGQIGNTIYF; CDR3 DNA: TGTGCCAGCAGCGTCGGCCAGATTGGAAACACCATATATTTT
clone size: NA; J gene: TRBJ1-1; V gene: TRBV5-1; D gene: TRBD1; CDR3 protein: CASSLSGGNTEAFF; CDR3 DNA: TGCGCCAGCAGCCTGTCAGGGGGAAACACTGAAGCTTTCTTT
clone size: NA; J gene: TRBJ2-1; V gene: TRBV7-2; D gene: TRBD2; CDR3 protein: CASSLSSGATYNEQFF; CDR3 DNA: TGTGCCAGCAGCTTATCCAGCGGGGCCACATACAATGAGCAGTTCTTC
clone size: NA; J gene: TRBJ2-5; V gene: TRBV7-9; D gene: TRBD2; CDR3 protein: CASSPGGASGWGMETQYF; CDR3 DNA: TGTGCCAGCAGCCCCGGCGGGGCTAGCGGGTGGGGCATGGAGACCCAGTACTTC
clone size: NA; J gene: TRBJ2-2; V gene: TRBV7-2; D gene: NA; CDR3 protein: CASSSQGPLNTGELFF; CDR3 DNA: TGTGCCAGCAGCTCCCAGGGACCCTTGAACACCGGGGAGCTGTTTTTT
clone size: NA; J gene: TRBJ2-2; V gene: TRBV10-1; D gene: NA; CDR3 protein: CASSGPGAVDRRELFF; CDR3 DNA: TGCGCCAGCAGTGGTCCGGGGGCGGTGGACCGGCGGGAGCTGTTTTTT
clone size: once; J gene: TRBJ2-1; V gene: TRBV4-1; D gene: TRBD2; CDR3 protein: CASSQEVTSGPYNEQFF; CDR3 DNA: TGCGCCAGCAGCCAAGAAGTGACTAGCGGACCCTACAATGAGCAGTTCTTC
clone size: NA; J gene: TRBJ2-7; V gene: TRBV29-1; D gene: NA; CDR3 protein: CSVEVTGRLGPPYEQYF; CDR3 DNA: TGCAGCGTTGAAGTGACAGGGAGGTTGGGGCCCCCCTACGAGCAGTACTTC
clone size: NA; J gene: TRBJ2-1; V gene: TRBV18; D gene: NA; CDR3 protein: CASSPPIGGNEQFF; CDR3 DNA: TGTGCCAGCTCACCACCGATTGGGGGGAATGAGCAGTTCTTC
clone size: NA; J gene: TRBJ1-2; V gene: TRBV16; D gene: NA; CDR3 protein: CASSQSGGAYGYTF; CDR3 DNA: TGTGCCAGCAGCCAATCTGGGGGGGCCTATGGCTACACCTTC
clone size: NA; J gene: TRBJ2-3; V gene: TRBV5-1; D gene: NA; CDR3 protein: CASQTPSTDTQYF; CDR3 DNA: TGCGCCAGCCAAACACCCAGCACAGATACGCAGTATTTT
clone size: NA; J gene: TRBJ1-3; V gene: TRBV28; D gene: NA; CDR3 protein: CASREVGNTIYF; CDR3 DNA: TGTGCCAGCAGGGAAGTTGGAAACACCATATATTTT
clone size: NA; J gene: TRBJ1-2; V gene: TRBV5-6; D gene: TRBD1; CDR3 protein: CASSQQGFGGYTF; CDR3 DNA: TGTGCCAGCAGCCAACAGGGGTTCGGTGGCTACACCTTC
clone size: NA; J gene: TRBJ1-2; V gene: TRBV7-3; D gene: NA; CDR3 protein: CASSLTFTPLKYGYTF; CDR3 DNA: TGTGCCAGCAGCTTAACTTTCACCCCCTTGAAGTATGGCTACACCTTC
clone size: NA; J gene: TRBJ1-2; V gene: TRBV5-1; D gene: TRBD1; CDR3 protein: CASSMDRGYGYTF; CDR3 DNA: TGCGCCAGCAGCATGGACAGGGGCTATGGCTACACCTTC
clone size: NA; J gene: TRBJ2-1; V gene: TRBV18; D gene: TRBD1; CDR3 protein: CASSLPGGTGYYNEQFF; CDR3 DNA: TGTGCCAGCTCCCTTCCTGGAGGGACAGGATACTACAATGAGCAGTTCTTC
clone size: NA; J gene: TRBJ1-1; V gene: TRBV5-1; D gene: TRBD1; CDR3 protein: CASSLEWGRDSENTEAFF; CDR3 DNA: TGCGCCAGCAGCTTGGAGTGGGGCCGGGACAGTGAAAACACTGAAGCTTTCTTT
clone size: NA; J gene: TRBJ1-1; V gene: TRBV30; D gene: TRBD1; CDR3 protein: CACTPGQWNTEAFF; CDR3 DNA: TGTGCCTGCACCCCGGGACAGTGGAACACTGAAGCTTTCTTT
clone size: NA; J gene: TRBJ2-7; V gene: TRBV6-1; D gene: TRBD1; CDR3 protein: CASNSGTGAYEQYF; CDR3 DNA: TGTGCCAGCAACAGCGGGACAGGGGCCTACGAGCAGTACTTC
clone size: NA; J gene: TRBJ2-7; V gene: TRBV6-1; D gene: TRBD1; CDR3 protein: CASSETTGNYEQYF; CDR3 DNA: TGTGCCAGCAGTGAGACGACAGGGAACTACGAGCAGTACTTC
clone size: NA; J gene: TRBJ1-5; V gene: TRBV30; D gene: NA; CDR3 protein: CAWSVLGDLNQPQHF; CDR3 DNA: TGTGCCTGGAGTGTACTAGGGGACCTCAATCAGCCCCAGCATTTT
clone size: NA; J gene: TRBJ1-1; V gene: TRBV19; D gene: NA; CDR3 protein: CASSTPYRVVNTEAFF; CDR3 DNA: TGTGCCAGTAGTACCCCCTACCGGGTCGTGAACACTGAAGCTTTCTTT
clone size: once; J gene: TRBJ1-2; V gene: TRBV18; D gene: NA; CDR3 protein: CASSRSRTNYGYTF; CDR3 DNA: TGTGCCAGCTCAAGGTCCCGGACTAACTATGGCTACACCTTC
clone size: NA; J gene: TRBJ2-6; V gene: TRBV5-1; D gene: TRBD2; CDR3 protein: CARSRTWGGLSSGANVLTF; CDR3 DNA: TGCGCCCGCAGCAGGACTTGGGGGGGATTAAGCTCTGGGGCCAACGTCCTGACTTTC
clone size: NA; J gene: TRBJ1-2; V gene: TRBV5-1; D gene: NA; CDR3 protein: CASSPLMGNYGYTF; CDR3 DNA: TGCGCCAGCAGCCCATTGATGGGGAACTATGGCTACACCTTC
clone size: NA; J gene: TRBJ1-4; V gene: TRBV10-2; D gene: NA; CDR3 protein: CAARAVGTKKLFF; CDR3 DNA: TGCGCCGCCCGGGCAGTCGGGACGAAAAAACTGTTTTTT
clone size: NA; J gene: TRBJ2-7; V gene: TRBV11-2; D gene: NA; CDR3 protein: CASSLVGQGSYEQYF; CDR3 DNA: TGTGCCAGCAGCTTAGTTGGGCAGGGTTCCTACGAGCAGTACTTC
clone size: NA; J gene: TRBJ2-3; V gene: TRBV10-3; D gene: TRBD2; CDR3 protein: CAISERGTTRTSTDTQYF; CDR3 DNA: TGTGCCATCAGTGAGCGCGGGACTACCCGAACTAGCACAGATACGCAGTATTTT
clone size: NA; J gene: TRBJ2-2; V gene: TRBV7-6; D gene: NA; CDR3 protein: CASSPSSTGTGELFF; CDR3 DNA: TGTGCCAGCAGCCCATCTAGCACGGGCACCGGGGAGCTGTTTTTT
clone size: NA; J gene: TRBJ2-3; V gene: TRBV13; D gene: TRBD1; CDR3 protein: CASSYGQGSTDTQYF; CDR3 DNA: TGTGCCAGCAGCTACGGACAGGGCAGCACAGATACGCAGTATTTT
clone size: NA; J gene: TRBJ2-7; V gene: TRBV5-4; D gene: TRBD1; CDR3 protein: CASSLGGQGYGLYEQYF; CDR3 DNA: TGTGCCAGCAGCTTGGGGGGACAGGGGTATGGCCTCTACGAGCAGTACTTC
clone size: NA; J gene: TRBJ1-2; V gene: TRBV7-2; D gene: TRBD1; CDR3 protein: CASSPGQSSYGYTF; CDR3 DNA: TGTGCCAGCAGCCCGGGACAGAGCAGTTATGGCTACACCTTC
clone size: NA; J gene: TRBJ2-2; V gene: TRBV25-1; D gene: TRBD1; CDR3 protein: CASTGTGVSFRGELFF; CDR3 DNA: TGTGCCAGCACCGGGACAGGGGTCTCCTTCCGTGGGGAGCTGTTTTTT
clone size: few; J gene: TRBJ1-5; V gene: TRBV28; D gene: NA; CDR3 protein: CASRLALVNQPQHF; CDR3 DNA: TGTGCCAGCAGGCTCGCGCTGGTGAATCAGCCCCAGCATTTT
clone size: few; J gene: TRBJ1-5; V gene: TRBV15; D gene: NA; CDR3 protein: CATSQTGNQPQHF; CDR3 DNA: TGTGCCACCAGCCAGACAGGCAATCAGCCCCAGCATTTT